This T cell receptor (beta chain) was found in a study of neurological immune-mediated disorders. Template-switch 5'RACE cDNA synthesis added a 10-nucleotide unique molecular identifier. From the 5' RACE reads, TCRdb called clonotypes with MiXCR, one entry per CDR3 protein. This table holds around 67,000 distinct CDR3 sequences, 5.2% found once. Germline V gene lookup returns CDR1 SGHRS and CDR2 YFSETQ. CDR3 length: 18 residues. Trimming cost V 0 bases and J 2 bases; bases outside gene matches: 10. Study-level results: No CDR3 amino acid sequences were shared by expanded clones across subjects, suggesting private repertoires in all groups. Phylogenetic grouping assigned the repertoires of 18 of 34 multiple sclerosis patients to a single related-CDR3 cluster, which may represent a signature. The multiple sclerosis repertoire cluster was not associated with any clinical or MRI feature, with the authors stating that larger cohorts are needed.

This clonotype was counted many times. Its antigen is undetermined. The chain combines TRBV5-1 with TRBJ2-5, with TRBD2 matching 10 bases. The specimen was PBMCs. The origin of this receptor is a man younger than 30 with multiple sclerosis. The CDR3 region is CASSLAVGLAGVQETQYF. The CDR3 nucleotides are TGCGCCAGCAGCTTGGCCGTAGGGCTAGCGGGGGTACAAGAGACCCAGTACTTC.